The 21 T cell receptor beta chains below come from one sample, sequenced in a study of CXCR3-negative and CXCR3-positive naive CD8 T cells. The libraries of TRB cDNA were constructed through 5' RACE using UMI labels. TCRdb reprocessed the 5' RACE reads and stores each CDR3 protein as one record, lacking DNA. This sample's table reports fewer than 95,000 distinct CDR3 sequences. Sequenced: naive CXCR3- CD8+ T cells from blood. Subset indicated: CD45RO-CCR7+CD27+CD95- naive CD8+ T cells lacking CXCR3 (TNR3-). Every receptor here comes from a human donor in good health. Some clones in this sample may be carry-over from other donors' samples.

This chain uses TRBV14 with TRBJ2-7; the D call from TCRdb, TRBD2, cannot be confirmed without DNA. Germline V lookup: CDR1 SGHDN, CDR2 FVKESK. The CDR3 contains 15 residues. The CDR3 here is CASSKELAAAYEQYF. The whole variable domain, filled in from reference TRBV14 and TRBJ2-7, reads EAGVTQFPSHSVIEKGQTVTLRCDPISGHDNLYWYRRVMGKEIKFLLHFVKESKQDESGMPNNRFLAERTGGTYSTLKVQPAELEDSGVYFCASSKELAAAYEQYFGPGTRLTVT.

The chain links TRBV12-3 or TRBV12-4 to TRBJ2-6; without DNA, the TCRdb call of TRBD1 cannot be checked. The CDR3 runs to 18 residues. CDR3 amino acids: CASSRSGILSSGANVLTF.

The V call is TRBV7-6, the J call TRBJ2-1; the TCRdb D gene call, TRBD2, has no DNA to confirm it. The CDR3 consists of 15 residues. CDR1 is SGHVS and CDR2 is FNYEAQ in the germline V gene. CDR3 in amino acids: CASSGGGRTYNEQFF.

The V and J genes are TRBV10-3 and TRBJ2-1. The CDR3 runs to 17 residues. Germline CDR1 is ENHRY and CDR2 is SYGVKD. CDR3 amino acids: CAISDQYTYKNINEQFF.

V gene TRBV6-5 combines with J gene TRBJ2-1; TCRdb's D gene call, TRBD1, goes unchecked for lack of DNA. CDR3 length: 15 residues. CDR1 is MNHEY and CDR2 is SVGAGI in the germline V gene. CDR3 sequence reads: CASSTASGAYNEQFF.

The V call is TRBV6-5, the J call TRBJ2-3. This CDR3 region has 15 residues. Germline assignment: CDR1 MNHEY and CDR2 SVGAGI. The CDR3 sequence: CASSYRVEGTDTQYF.

This chain's CDR3 is CASSLDSAAGDNEQFF. V is TRBV11-2 and J is TRBJ2-1. CDR3 length equals 16 residues. The V gene's germline CDR1 is SGHAT and CDR2 FQNNGV.

CDR3 in amino acids: CASSLTSLGTSGSYQETQYF. V is TRBV7-3 and J is TRBJ2-5; TCRdb outputs TRBD2, but without DNA this stays unchecked. CDR3 length: 20 amino acids. Germline lookup yields CDR1 SGHTA and CDR2 FQGTGA.

The V call is TRBV10-3, the J call TRBJ2-7; the D call from TCRdb, TRBD1, cannot be confirmed without DNA. Germline V gives CDR1 ENHRY, CDR2 SYGVKD. This CDR3 contains 13 residues. The CDR3 is CAIGTALSYEQYF.

This sequence joins TRBV6-6 and TRBJ2-6; TCRdb picks TRBD1, but there is no DNA to check that call. Germline V lookup: CDR1 MNHNY, CDR2 SVGAGI (reference sequence). The CDR3 contains 18 residues. The CDR3 protein is CASSPFTGTFSGANVLTF.

The chain combines TRBV28 with TRBJ2-5; there is no DNA to check the TCRdb D call of TRBD2. The CDR3 loop spans 15 amino acids. In germline, CDR1 is MDHEN, CDR2 SYDVKM. The CDR3 sequence is CASSQDPVAGKTQYF. The full variable domain, completed using reference TRBV28 and TRBJ2-5, is DVKVTQSSRYLVKRTGEKVFLECVQDMDHENMFWYRQDPGLGLRLIYFSYDVKMKEKGDIPEGYSVSREKKERFSLILESASTNQTSMYLCASSQDPVAGKTQYFGPGTRLLVL.

The chain joins TRBV25-1 to TRBJ2-7; without DNA, the TCRdb call of TRBD1 cannot be checked. This CDR3 has 17 residues. CDR1 MGHDK and CDR2 SYGVNS come from the germline V gene. The CDR3 here is CASSVPGQGTVLYEQYF.

V and J are TRBV10-3 and TRBJ2-1; TCRdb picks TRBD2, but there is no DNA to check that call. This CDR3 has 15 amino acids. Per germline, CDR1 ENHRY and CDR2 SYGVKD. The CDR3 is CAISDLAGEINEQFF.

The rearrangement joins TRBV7-3 to TRBJ2-7. This CDR3 spans 12 amino acids. Germline V gives CDR1 SGHTA, CDR2 FQGTGA. The CDR3 loop is CASSTQVEEQYF.

V gene TRBV29-1 combines with J gene TRBJ2-2; TCRdb names TRBD1, which stays unverified in the absence of DNA. The CDR3 runs to 12 residues. Germline V CDR1 and CDR2: SQVTM, ANQGSEA. The CDR3 spells CSVQGDTGELFF.

The V and J genes are TRBV7-9 and TRBJ2-1. The CDR3 runs to 15 residues. In germline, CDR1 is SEHNR, CDR2 FQNEAQ (reference sequence). CDR3 in amino acids: CATRVAGASYNEQFF.

CDR3 amino acids: CASRIGPNYEQYF. V is TRBV6-5 and J is TRBJ2-7. From germline, CDR1 is MNHEY and CDR2 SVGAGI. CDR3 length: 13 residues.

The chain has TRBV7-2 and TRBJ1-5. The CDR3 spans 13 residues. Germline-derived CDR1 and CDR2 are SGHTA and FQGNSA. The chain's CDR3 is CASSLDQKQPQHF.

CDR3 amino acids: CSVGADTGELFF. The chain is built from TRBV29-1 and TRBJ2-2. There are 12 residues in the CDR3. Per germline, CDR1 SQVTM and CDR2 ANQGSEA.

This chain's CDR3 is CASSRGAQVYEQYF. This sequence joins TRBV11-2 and TRBJ2-7. Germline assignment: CDR1 SGHAT and CDR2 FQNNGV. The CDR3 loop spans 14 amino acids.

This sequence joins TRBV10-2 and TRBJ2-7. The length of the CDR3 is 15 residues. Germline V gene sequence: CDR1 WSHSY, CDR2 SAAADI. This CDR3 reads CASSDSDNNPYEQYF.